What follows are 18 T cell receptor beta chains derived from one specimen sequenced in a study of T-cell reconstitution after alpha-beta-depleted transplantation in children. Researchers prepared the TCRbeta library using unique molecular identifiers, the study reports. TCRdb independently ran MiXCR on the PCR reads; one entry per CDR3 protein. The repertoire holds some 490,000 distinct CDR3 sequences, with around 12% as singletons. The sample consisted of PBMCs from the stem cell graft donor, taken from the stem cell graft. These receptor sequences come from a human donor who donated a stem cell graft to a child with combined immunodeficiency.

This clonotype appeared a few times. This CDR3 is CSATDSTRNQPQHF. CDR3 nucleotide sequence: TGCAGTGCTACCGACTCTACTCGCAATCAGCCCCAGCATTTT. The J gene is TRBJ1-5, the V gene TRBV20-1; D gene ambiguous. CDR3 length: 14 amino acids. CDR1 and CDR2 (germline): DFQATT, SNEGSKA (reference sequence). V shed 4 bases and J shed 2 bases, with 12 bases lying between them.

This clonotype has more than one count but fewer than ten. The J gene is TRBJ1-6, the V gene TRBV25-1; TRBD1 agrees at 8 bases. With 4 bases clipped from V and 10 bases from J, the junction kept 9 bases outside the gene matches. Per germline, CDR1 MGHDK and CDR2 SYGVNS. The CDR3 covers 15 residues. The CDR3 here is CASSGYRGEGSPLHF. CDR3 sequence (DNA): TGTGCCAGCAGTGGATACAGGGGGGAAGGCTCACCCCTCCACTTT.

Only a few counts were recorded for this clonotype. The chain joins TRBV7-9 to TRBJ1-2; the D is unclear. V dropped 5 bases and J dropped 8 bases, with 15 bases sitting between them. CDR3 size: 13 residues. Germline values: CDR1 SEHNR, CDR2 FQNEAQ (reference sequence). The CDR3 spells CASSRGELRGYTF. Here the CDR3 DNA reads TGTGCCAGCAGCCGCGGAGAGCTACGCGGCTACACCTTC.

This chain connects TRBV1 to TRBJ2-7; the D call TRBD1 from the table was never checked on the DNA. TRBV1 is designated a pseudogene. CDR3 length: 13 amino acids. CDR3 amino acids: CTSSHRGFYEQYF. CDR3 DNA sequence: TGCACCAGCAGCCACCGGGGGTTCTACGAGCAGTACTTC.

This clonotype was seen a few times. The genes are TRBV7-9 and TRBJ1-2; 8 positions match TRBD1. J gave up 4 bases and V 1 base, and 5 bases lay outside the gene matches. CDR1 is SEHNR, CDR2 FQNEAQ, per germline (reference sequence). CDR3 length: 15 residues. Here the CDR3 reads CASSLERQGSYGYTF. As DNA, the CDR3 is TGTGCCAGCAGCTTAGAGAGACAGGGGTCCTATGGCTACACCTTC.

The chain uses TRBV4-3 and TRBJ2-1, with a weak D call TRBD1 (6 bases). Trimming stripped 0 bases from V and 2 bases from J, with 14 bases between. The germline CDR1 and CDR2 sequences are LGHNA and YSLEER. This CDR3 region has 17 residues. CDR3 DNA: TGCGCCAGCAGCCAAGATCGGGTAGGGGGACCCTACAATGAGCAGTTCTTC. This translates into CASSQDRVGGPYNEQFF.

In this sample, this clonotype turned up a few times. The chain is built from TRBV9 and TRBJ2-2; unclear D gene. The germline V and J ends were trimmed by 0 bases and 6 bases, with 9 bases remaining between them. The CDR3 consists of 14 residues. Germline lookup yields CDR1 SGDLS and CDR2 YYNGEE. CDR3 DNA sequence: TGTGCCAGCAGCGTAGTAATGTGGGCCGGGGAGCTGTTTTTT. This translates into CASSVVMWAGELFF.

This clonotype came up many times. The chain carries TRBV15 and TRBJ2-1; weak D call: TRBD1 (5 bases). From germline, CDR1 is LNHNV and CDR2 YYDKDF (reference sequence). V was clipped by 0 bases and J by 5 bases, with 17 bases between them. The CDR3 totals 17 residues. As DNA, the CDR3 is TGTGCCACCAGCAGAGATAGGGGTCAGATTAACCACAATGAGCAGTTCTTC. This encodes CATSRDRGQINHNEQFF.

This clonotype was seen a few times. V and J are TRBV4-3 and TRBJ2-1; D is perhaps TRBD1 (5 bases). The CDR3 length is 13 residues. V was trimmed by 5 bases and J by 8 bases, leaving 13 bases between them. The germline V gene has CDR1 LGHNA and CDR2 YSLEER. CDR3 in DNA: TGCGCCAGCAGCGAAGGGGCCACGGATGAGCAGTTCTTC. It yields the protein CASSEGATDEQFF.

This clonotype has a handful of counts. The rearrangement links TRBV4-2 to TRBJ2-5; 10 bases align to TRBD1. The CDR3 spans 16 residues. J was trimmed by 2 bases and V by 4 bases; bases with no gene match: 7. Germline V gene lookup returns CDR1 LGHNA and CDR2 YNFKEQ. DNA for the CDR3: TGTGCCAGCAGCCCGGGACAGGGGCCACCTCAAGAGACCCAGTACTTC. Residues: CASSPGQGPPQETQYF.

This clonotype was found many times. CDR3 sequence: CASSQEPNTEAFF. In DNA form, the CDR3 reads TGTGCCAGCAGCCAGGAGCCGAACACTGAAGCTTTCTTT. The V gene is TRBV7-6, the J gene TRBJ1-1, with no clear D. The germline V and J ends were trimmed by 5 bases and 1 base, with 8 bases remaining between them. The germline V gene encodes CDR1 SGHVS and CDR2 FNYEAQ. This CDR3 spans 13 amino acids.

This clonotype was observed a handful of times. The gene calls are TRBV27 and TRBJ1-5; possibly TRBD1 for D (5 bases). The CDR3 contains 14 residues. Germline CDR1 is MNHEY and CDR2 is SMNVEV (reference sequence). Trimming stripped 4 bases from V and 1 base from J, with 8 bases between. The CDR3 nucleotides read TGTGCCAGCAGTTCCCGGGACAGCAATCAGCCCCAGCATTTT. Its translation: CASSSRDSNQPQHF.

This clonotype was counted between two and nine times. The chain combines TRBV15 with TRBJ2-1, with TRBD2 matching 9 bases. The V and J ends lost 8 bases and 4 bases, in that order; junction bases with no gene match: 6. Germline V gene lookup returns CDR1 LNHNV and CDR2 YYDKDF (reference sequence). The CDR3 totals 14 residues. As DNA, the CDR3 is TGTGCCACCGTTAGCGGGAGTCTTTACAATGAGCAGTTCTTC. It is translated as CATVSGSLYNEQFF.

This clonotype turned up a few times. In nucleotides, the CDR3 is TGCGCCAGCAGCTTCCGACTAGCGGGGAGCACAGATACGCAGTATTTT. Amino acids: CASSFRLAGSTDTQYF. The chain has TRBV5-1 and TRBJ2-3, with 11 bases matching TRBD2. In germline, CDR1 is SGHRS, CDR2 YFSETQ. The CDR3 is made up of 16 amino acids. V lost 2 bases to trimming and J lost 0 bases; unmatched junction nucleotides: 2. The full variable domain, rest sourced from reference TRBV5-1 and TRBJ2-3, is KAGVTQTPRYLIKTRGQQVTLSCSPISGHRSVSWYQQTPGQGLQFLFEYFSETQRNKGNFPGRFSGRQFSNSRSEMNVSTLELGDSALYLCASSFRLAGSTDTQYFGPGTRLTVL.

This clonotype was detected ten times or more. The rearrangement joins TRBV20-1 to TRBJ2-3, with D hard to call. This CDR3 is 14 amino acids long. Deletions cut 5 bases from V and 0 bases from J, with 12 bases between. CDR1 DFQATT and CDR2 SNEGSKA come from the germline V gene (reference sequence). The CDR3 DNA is TGCAGTGCTCCCGGCTATTCTAGCACAGATACGCAGTATTTT. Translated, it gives CSAPGYSSTDTQYF.

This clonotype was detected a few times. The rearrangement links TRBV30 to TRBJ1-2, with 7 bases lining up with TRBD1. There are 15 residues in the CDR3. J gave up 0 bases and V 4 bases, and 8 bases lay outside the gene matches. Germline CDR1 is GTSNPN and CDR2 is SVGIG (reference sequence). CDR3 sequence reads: CAWTTGTASNYGYTF. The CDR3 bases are TGTGCCTGGACGACCGGGACAGCCTCTAACTATGGCTACACCTTC. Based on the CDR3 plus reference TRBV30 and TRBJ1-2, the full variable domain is SQTIHQWPATLVQPVGSPLSLECTVEGTSNPNLYWYRQAAGRGLQLLFYSVGIGQISSEVPQNLSASRPQDRQFILSSKKLLLSDSGFYLCAWTTGTASNYGYTFGSGTRLTVV.

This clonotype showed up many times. The CDR3 DNA sequence: TGTGCCAGCAGTTTTATTGACTTGTTGCGAGGGAATGAGCAGTTCTTC. Protein: CASSFIDLLRGNEQFF. V gene TRBV12-3 or TRBV12-4 combines with J gene TRBJ2-1, with D possibly TRBD2 on 5 matching bases. Trimming pared 3 bases from V and 7 bases from J, leaving 19 bases between. This CDR3 has 16 residues.

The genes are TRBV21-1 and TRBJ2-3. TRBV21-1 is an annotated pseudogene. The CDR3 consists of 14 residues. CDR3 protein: CASSKGCGTDTQYF. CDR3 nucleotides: TGTGCCAGCAGCAAAGGGTGTGGCACAGATACGCAGTATTTT.